These 18 T cell receptor beta chains were all obtained from the same sample, sequenced in a study of T cells in Graves' hyperthyroidism and ophthalmopathy. TCR beta CDR3 sequences were amplified from RNA transcripts. Initially, a first-round RT-PCR of the TCR CDR3 employed the HTBI primer set. TCRdb itself ran the multiplex PCR reads through MiXCR, one entry per CDR3 protein. The sample lists roughly 350,000 distinct CDR3 sequences, approximately 15% seen once, with roughly 35% in the top ten. The sample comprised blood. These receptors came from a woman in her thirties or forties with Graves' ophthalmopathy.

This clonotype was counted between two and nine times. The V gene is TRBV3-1, the J gene TRBJ2-5; D is ambiguous. The CDR3 extends over 15 amino acids. V shed 1 base and J shed 2 bases, with 11 bases lying between them. CDR1 and CDR2 from the germline V gene are LGHDT and YNNKEL (reference sequence). The CDR3 is CASSQVSLLQETQYF. Written as DNA, the CDR3 is TGTGCCAGCAGCCAAGTGTCTCTACTACAAGAGACCCAGTACTTC.

The chain employs TRBV6-8 and TRBJ1-5; possible D gene TRBD1, 6 bases. The germline V gene encodes CDR1 MNHGY and CDR2 SAAAGT. The CDR3 contains 19 residues. V was clipped by 8 bases and J by 2 bases, with 28 bases between them. CDR3 in amino acids: CASVPLGHPLNVRNQPQHF. The CDR3, as DNA: TGTGCCAGCGTTCCTCTGGGACACCCTCTTAATGTTCGCAATCAGCCCCAGCATTTT.

This clonotype was seen repeatedly, ten times or more. The V gene is TRBV28, the J gene TRBJ2-7, with D perhaps TRBD1 (6 bases). There are 12 residues in the CDR3. Looked up from germline, CDR1 is MDHEN and CDR2 is SYDVKM. V was trimmed by 5 bases and J by 3 bases, leaving 8 bases between them. The CDR3: CASSQQGYEQYF. The CDR3 region has the DNA TGTGCCAGCAGTCAACAGGGCTACGAGCAGTACTTC.

The sample holds a few counts of this clonotype. This chain uses TRBV7-2 with TRBJ1-6; D remains unclear. V was cut by 3 bases and J by 5 bases, with 11 bases left in between. CDR1 SGHTA and CDR2 FQGNSA come from the germline V gene. This CDR3 has 15 residues. The CDR3 coding sequence is TGTGCCAGCAGCTTGAATCGGCCTGATAATTCACCCCTCCACTTT. Translation: CASSLNRPDNSPLHF.

This clonotype showed up many times. This chain uses TRBV6-1 with TRBJ1-5; 8 bases fit TRBD1. The CDR3 sequence is 15 residues long. J lost 5 bases, V lost 4 bases, and 7 bases had no gene match. Germline-derived CDR1 and CDR2 are MNHNS and SASEGT. The CDR3: CASSATGGSHQPQHF. In DNA, the CDR3 is TGTGCCAGCAGTGCCACAGGGGGAAGTCATCAGCCCCAGCATTTT.

The table lists this clonotype with many counts. The CDR3 DNA follows: TGTGCCAGCAGTTGGGACCACGATCAGCCCCAGCATTTT. Translating it yields CASSWDHDQPQHF. The genes are TRBV28 and TRBJ1-5, with D possibly TRBD1 on 5 matching bases. CDR1 and CDR2 (germline): MDHEN, SYDVKM. Between the trimmed V and J ends, which lost 4 bases and 5 bases, there was a span of 9 bases. This CDR3 has 13 amino acids.

As regards this clonotype: This may stem from a read error, because a much larger clone lies one nucleotide away. The V gene is TRBV2, the J gene TRBJ2-3, with 9 bases identical to TRBD2. The CDR3 spans 14 residues. The junction had 7 bases not matched to a gene; V was cut back by 7 bases and J by 5 bases. CDR1 SNHLY and CDR2 FYNNEI come from the germline V gene. The CDR3 region is CASTSGKPRDTQYF. CDR3 nucleotide sequence: TGTGCCAGCACTAGCGGGAAGCCGAGAGATACGCAGTATTTT.

This clonotype was detected a few times. The gene calls are TRBV5-5 and TRBJ2-7; perhaps TRBD1 as D (5 bases). The CDR3 covers 14 residues. The germline V gene encodes CDR1 SGHKS and CDR2 YYEKEE (reference sequence). V lost 4 bases and J lost 2, with 13 bases in between. The CDR3: CASSTSQATYEQYF. The CDR3 DNA sequence: TGTGCCAGCAGCACCTCACAGGCCACCTACGAGCAGTACTTC.

This clonotype was seen repeatedly, ten times or more. V and J are TRBV2 and TRBJ2-5, with 11 bases fitting TRBD1. CDR3 length equals 14 residues. Germline CDR1 and CDR2: SNHLY and FYNNEI. V lost 6 bases to trimming and J lost 11 bases; unmatched junction nucleotides: 11. CDR3 region: CASSRGQGAYSQYF. The CDR3 coding sequence is TGTGCCAGCAGCAGAGGACAGGGGGCGTATTCTCAGTACTTC.

This clonotype was counted between two and nine times. This sequence joins TRBV5-5 and TRBJ2-2; possible D gene TRBD1, 6 bases. This CDR3 is built from 15 residues. The germline V and J ends were trimmed by 9 bases and 5 bases, with 20 bases remaining between them. Germline V gene lookup returns CDR1 SGHKS and CDR2 YYEKEE (reference sequence). The CDR3 loop reads CATGRLGARTGELFF. The CDR3 nucleotides are TGTGCCACTGGCCGACTGGGGGCGAGGACCGGGGAGCTGTTTTTT.

At least ten counts were recorded for this clonotype. As DNA, the CDR3 is TGTGCGACCGGCCGCGGGGTGAACACTGAAGCTTTCTTT. Translated, it gives CATGRGVNTEAFF. The chain links TRBV6-1 to TRBJ1-1; D is unclear. Germline V gives CDR1 MNHNS, CDR2 SASEGT. This CDR3 contains 13 residues.

The rearrangement joins TRBV28 to TRBJ2-1; D could derive from TRBD1 or TRBD2 (5 bases each). Germline CDR1 is MDHEN and CDR2 is SYDVKM. The CDR3 has 12 residues. Trimming left V 8 bases short and J 6 bases short, with 11 bases between. This CDR3 reads CASLGDSNEQFF. CDR3 nucleotide sequence: TGTGCCAGCTTGGGAGACAGCAATGAGCAGTTCTTC.

This clonotype was counted ten times or more. The V call is TRBV2, the J call TRBJ1-2; no clear D gene. The CDR3 runs 13 residues. Deletions cut 4 bases from V and 0 bases from J, with 6 bases between. CDR1 and CDR2 from the germline V gene are SNHLY and FYNNEI. In DNA, the CDR3 is TGTGCCAGCAGTGTGACTACTAACTATGGCTACACCTTC. This translates into CASSVTTNYGYTF.

V is TRBV5-1 and J is TRBJ2-1; the D is unclear. Germline V gives CDR1 SGHRS, CDR2 YFSETQ. The ends were cut back, 4 bases at V and 4 bases at J, with 9 bases in the middle. The CDR3 runs to 13 residues. The CDR3 spells CASSLDLYNEQFF. In DNA form, the CDR3 reads TGCGCCAGCAGCCTGGACCTATACAATGAGCAGTTCTTC.

In this sample, this clonotype turned up many times. The V call is TRBV5-1, the J call TRBJ1-1; 8 bases agree with TRBD1. CDR3 size: 13 residues. V lost 1 base to trimming and J lost 4 bases; unmatched junction nucleotides: 0. Germline CDR1 and CDR2: SGHRS and YFSETQ. This CDR3 reads CASSLTGGTEAFF. The CDR3 region has the DNA TGCGCCAGCAGCTTGACAGGGGGCACTGAAGCTTTCTTT.

This chain joins TRBV20-1 and TRBJ1-6; 9 nucleotides align to TRBD1. This CDR3 region has 14 residues. The V gene end was trimmed by 3 bases and the J gene end by 9 bases; junction bases not matched to a gene: 6. Looked up from germline, CDR1 is DFQATT and CDR2 is SNEGSKA (reference sequence). The CDR3 spells CSARETGGSSPLHF. For the CDR3, the DNA is TGCAGTGCTAGGGAGACAGGGGGATCTTCACCCCTCCACTTT.

This clonotype was counted many times. This rearrangement joins TRBV6-1 to TRBJ1-4, with D hard to call. The V end lost 6 bases, the J end lost 5 bases, and 10 bases lay between the germline ends. The CDR3 runs to 13 residues. Germline values: CDR1 MNHNS, CDR2 SASEGT. The CDR3, as DNA: TGTGCCAGCAGCACCCGGCAGAATGAAAAACTGTTTTTT. It codes for CASSTRQNEKLFF.

The sample holds many counts of this clonotype. V usage is TRBV7-9 and J usage is TRBJ2-7; D not certain. The CDR3 covers 12 residues. Between the trimmed V and J ends, which lost 6 bases and 0 bases, there was a span of 6 bases. In germline, CDR1 is SEHNR, CDR2 FQNEAQ (reference sequence). The DNA of the CDR3 is TGTGCCAGCAGTTTAAGCTCCTACGAGCAGTACTTC. Residues: CASSLSSYEQYF.